This T cell receptor (beta chain) was observed in a study of T cell responses to AZD1222 COVID-19 vaccine. Germline V lookup: CDR1 MGHRA, CDR2 YSYEKL. The CDR3 extends over 19 amino acids. V lost 0 bases to trimming and J lost 7 bases; unmatched junction nucleotides: 20. Assay: immunoSEQ multiplex PCR; the TCRdb copy retains only in-frame clones and omits some. The table includes about 140,000 clones, 80% to 90% detected once. This clone was found once. This clonotype was obtained from an adult in good health. The chain links TRBV4-1 to TRBJ1-1; 7 bases align to TRBD1. Specimen: peripheral blood, collected on day 0 of AZD1222 vaccination. The CDR3: CASSQDWSTGPLFIGEAFF. CDR3 nucleotide sequence: TGCGCCAGCAGCCAAGATTGGTCGACAGGGCCCCTTTTTATTGGTGAAGCTTTCTTT.